The entry below describes one TCR beta chain. Its antigen is unknown. No much larger clone is present one base from it, and per-base qualities are unavailable. This sample stems from a study of blood T cell repertoires in COVID-19 (TCRdb year 2020). Notes on the research overall: Samples from collaborators originated in the United States, Italy and Spain and spanned both the acute and convalescent phases of COVID-19. The sample metadata nearly always contained a de-identified subject ID, COVID-19 status, age in years and sex. Where available, HLA class I and class II types were taken from metadata supplied by the sample provider and were not determined by assay-based typing. The repertoires were released in a freely available public database meant as a resource for research on the immune response to SARS-CoV-2. The material from the prospective study consisted of cDNA or gDNA derived from T cells, B-cell-depleted T cells, or PBMCs. The dataset comprised deeply sampled blood TCRbeta repertoires from subjects exposed to, actively infected with, or recovered from COVID-19. The samples were drawn from two sources: the first 160 participants of the ongoing ImmuneRACE study, and 1,254 subjects contributed by 6 global collaborators. General study outcomes and caveats: The amount of clinical and demographic metadata varied by source and participant and was provided uncurated.

TCRbeta CDR3 regions were amplified from genomic DNA by means of the immunoSEQ Assay, a bias-controlled multiplex PCR. Concerning the study's data processing: The number of nucleated cells in each sample was estimated by amplification of reference gene primers within the assay. To quantify the absolute abundance of each unique TCRbeta CDR3 rearrangement, sequence reads were collapsed and filtered. For each sample, productive Simpson clonality was calculated as the square root of Simpson's diversity index over productive rearrangements. TCRdb took this table from immuneACCESS and kept in-frame rearrangements with V and J called. Such tables lack part of the clones; where checked against another copy, unresolved V genes explain under half of the gap, and the rest is unexplained. V and J calls and clone size follow that table, whereas D and trimming were derived from the DNA. The sample table records more than 200,000 clones; 86% of these occur just once. The top ten hold roughly 2% of the sample.

The collaborating institutions used their own protocols to collect whole blood in K2EDTA tubes. For TCRbeta analysis, collaborators shipped samples as frozen whole blood, isolated PBMCs, or DNA extracted from either of those sample types. The CDR3 numbers 15 residues from cysteine through phenylalanine. The sequence is cut down to CDR3 DNA, 45 bases in frame from base 1. CDR1 and CDR2, per the germline V gene, are SNHLY and FYNNEI. Trimmed from V: 6 bases; trimmed from J: 6 bases; junction bases lacking a gene match: 8. The rearrangement combines TRBV2 with TRBJ2-2; 9 of the junction bases match TRBD1. Material: peripheral blood. The sequence came from a woman between 45 and 65 years old with acute or convalescent COVID-19. The nucleotides read TGTGCCAGCAGGCCCGGGACAGGGTTCTCCGGGGAGCTGTTTTTT. Translated, it reads CASRPGTGFSGELFF.